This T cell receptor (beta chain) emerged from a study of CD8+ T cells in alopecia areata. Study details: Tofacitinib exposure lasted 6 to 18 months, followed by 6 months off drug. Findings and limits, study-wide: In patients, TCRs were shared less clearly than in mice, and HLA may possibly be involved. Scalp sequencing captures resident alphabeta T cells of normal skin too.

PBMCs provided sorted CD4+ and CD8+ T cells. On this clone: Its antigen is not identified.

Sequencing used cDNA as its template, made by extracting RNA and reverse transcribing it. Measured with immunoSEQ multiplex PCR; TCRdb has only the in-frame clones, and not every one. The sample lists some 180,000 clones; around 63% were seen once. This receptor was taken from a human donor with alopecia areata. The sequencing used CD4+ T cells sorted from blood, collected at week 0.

The chain's CDR3 is CASSLTVTGTGELFF. The CDR3 DNA reads as TGCGCCAGCAGCCTAACCGTTACAGGGACCGGGGAGCTGTTTTTT. V and J are TRBV4-3 and TRBJ2-2; weak D call: TRBD1 (6 bases). Germline V gives CDR1 LGHNA, CDR2 YSLEER. The CDR3 covers 15 residues. V was trimmed by 4 bases and J by 5 bases, leaving 14 bases between them.